The TCR beta chain described here comes from a study of CD8 T cells in Susac syndrome (dated by TCRdb to between 2019 and 2020). Concerning the study at large: Repertoire sequencing was used to test whether CD8+ T cell activation and differentiation in Susac syndrome was antigen driven.

Here V drops 0 bases and J drops 6 bases, and the junction holds 6 bases not matched to any gene. The CDR3, cysteine through phenylalanine, is 18 amino acids long. Only CDR3 DNA remains: 54 bases, in frame from the first base. In the germline V gene (reference sequence), CDR1 corresponds to LGHDT and CDR2 to YNNKEL. What the authors observed across the whole study: The number of individuals in the TCR sequencing and HLA analysis was acknowledged as relatively small.

Peripheral blood CD8+ and CD4+ T cells from healthy donors, Susac syndrome patients and multiple sclerosis patients were profiled using high-throughput TCR beta sequencing. The healthy donors served as controls matched for age and sex. CD8+ TEMRA cells were enriched by FACS, while bulk CD8+ and CD4+ T cells were purified by magnetic negative isolation. Blood was drawn into EDTA tubes, processed within 24 hours, and PBMCs were isolated by density gradient centrifugation. PBMCs intended for TCR sequencing were frozen in liquid nitrogen and were later thawed in a 37 degrees C water bath. The sorted or isolated CD4+, CD8+ and CD8+ TEMRA cells had a purity of 90% or higher. RNA was extracted with the RNeasy kit and 0.5 to 1 ug was reverse transcribed using random hexamers. TCR beta CDR3 regions were amplified with the immunoSEQ multiplex PCR assay covering 54 Vbeta and 13 Jbeta segments. PCR amplification bias was corrected by using a synthetic template baseline for primer optimization and computational correction. Regarding the original processing steps: Reads were annotated to V, D and J genes per IMGT and analyzed with immunoSEQ Analyzer, keeping only productive sequences. To calculate clonality, Shannon entropy was normalized by log2 of the number of productive unique sequences and then subtracted from one. Public and private clones were assessed among the 100 most prevalent clones of each patient and control. Clones were defined as Susac-specific when absent from the healthy and MS cohorts, from 1,000 to 1,100 published viral clones and from other ImmuneACCESS disease sequences. TCRdb redid the processing of the public reads, applying fastp at Q25 and MiXCR, and retained in-frame beta chains. Each entry is one CDR3 protein sequence, shown with its most common DNA and genes. TCRdb assigned the V and J calls; the authors' analysis was not used. The sample yields approximately 150,000 distinct CDR3 sequences; 90% to 95% were counted once. The ten largest account for about 0.14% of the sample.

In this sample, this clonotype turned up once. There is no known antigen for this receptor. Within one base of it there is no much larger clone, and no base qualities were kept. A lone read gives weak evidence. This receptor was identified in a human donor in good health. The sequence links TRBV3-1 to TRBJ2-1; TRBD2 agrees with 15 junctional bases. Sequencing input: CD4+ T cells from PBMCs. The CDR3 sequence is CASSQDNMGLAGGNEQFF. In nucleotide form, the sequence is TGTGCCAGCAGCCAAGATAATATGGGACTAGCGGGGGGCAATGAGCAGTTCTTC.